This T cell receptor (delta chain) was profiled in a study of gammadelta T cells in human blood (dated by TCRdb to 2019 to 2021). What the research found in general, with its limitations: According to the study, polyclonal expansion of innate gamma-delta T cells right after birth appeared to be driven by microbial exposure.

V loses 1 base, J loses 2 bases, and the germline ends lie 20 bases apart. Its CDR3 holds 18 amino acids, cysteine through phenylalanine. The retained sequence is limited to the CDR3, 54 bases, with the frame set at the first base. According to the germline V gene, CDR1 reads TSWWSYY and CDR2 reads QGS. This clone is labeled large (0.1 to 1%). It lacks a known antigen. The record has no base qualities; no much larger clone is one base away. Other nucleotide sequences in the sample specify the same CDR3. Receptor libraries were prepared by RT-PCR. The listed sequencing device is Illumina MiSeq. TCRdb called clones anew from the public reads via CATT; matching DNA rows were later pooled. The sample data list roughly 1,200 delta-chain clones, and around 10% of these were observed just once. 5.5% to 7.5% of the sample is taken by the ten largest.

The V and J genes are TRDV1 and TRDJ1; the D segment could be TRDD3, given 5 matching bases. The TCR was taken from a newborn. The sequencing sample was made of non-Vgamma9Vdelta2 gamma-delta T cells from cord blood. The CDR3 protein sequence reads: CALGEPTGTGGGTDKLIF. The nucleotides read TGTGCTCTTGGGGAACCTACGGGGACTGGAGGAGGTACCGATAAACTCATCTTT.